The T cell receptor beta chain under discussion was sequenced for a study of cytomegalovirus exposure and HLA in healthy donors. V lost 6 bases, J lost 5 bases, and 13 bases lay in between. CDR1 is MDHEN, CDR2 SYDVKM, per germline. The CDR3 consists of 13 residues. 13 Jbeta primers and 60 Vbeta primers were used for the PCR. Some clones are missing from TCRdb's copy, which holds only in-frame ones; the method was immunoSEQ multiplex PCR. Among over 150,000 clones listed, around 75% were seen once. The sequence was obtained from a male donor in good health and CMV-seronegative. The chain couples TRBV28 to TRBJ1-2; D unresolved. Sequencing was carried out using PBMCs. The CDR3 sequence is CASRRLVWYGYTF. CDR3 DNA sequence: TGTGCCAGCAGGCGTCTAGTCTGGTATGGCTACACCTTC.